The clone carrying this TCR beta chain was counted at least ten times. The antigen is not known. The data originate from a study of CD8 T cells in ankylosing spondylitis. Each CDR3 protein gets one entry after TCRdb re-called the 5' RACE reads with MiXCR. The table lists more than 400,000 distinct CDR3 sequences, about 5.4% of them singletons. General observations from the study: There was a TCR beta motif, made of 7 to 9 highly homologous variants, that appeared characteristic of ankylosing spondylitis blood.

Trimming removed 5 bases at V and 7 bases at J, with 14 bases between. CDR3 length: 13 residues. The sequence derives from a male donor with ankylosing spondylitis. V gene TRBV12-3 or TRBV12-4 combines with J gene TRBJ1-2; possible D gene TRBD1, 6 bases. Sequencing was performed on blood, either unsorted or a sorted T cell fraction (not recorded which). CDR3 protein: CASSRTEGPGYTF. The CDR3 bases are TGTGCCAGCAGTCGGACAGAAGGCCCTGGCTACACCTTC.